This TCR beta chain was captured in a study of OX40 agonist ivuxolimab in advanced cancers. The assay was immunoSEQ multiplex PCR, and TCRdb's table has in-frame clones only and misses some. This table holds 16,000 or so clones, approximately 86% found once. Study results and limitations: Partly responding patients at 0.1-3.0 mg/kg showed some of the smallest clonal expansion.

Comments on this clone: Its antigen is as yet unknown.

Germline V gene lookup returns CDR1 LNHDA and CDR2 SQIVND (reference sequence). There are 10 residues in the CDR3. Trimming pared 6 bases from V and 5 bases from J, leaving 4 bases between. This clonotype was obtained from an adult with an advanced solid tumor such as melanoma, head and neck, liver or kidney cancer. The material was CD4+ or CD8+ T cells sorted from blood, obtained in a trial of the OX40 agonist ivuxolimab. This chain links TRBV19 with TRBJ1-1; no clear D gene. The CDR3 reads CASRGTEAFF. CDR3 sequence (DNA): TGTGCCAGTAGGGGGACTGAAGCTTTCTTT.